The present TCR beta chain was sequenced within a study of blood T cell repertoires in COVID-19. This clone occurred once. TCRdb keeps only in-frame clones here, not all; method: immunoSEQ multiplex PCR. The sample holds roughly 180,000 clones; approximately 85% are singletons and the top ten take more than 5.5%. V was clipped by 4 bases and J by 7 bases; unmatched bases: 16. Germline assignment: CDR1 SGHTS and CDR2 YDEGEE. The CDR3 is 16 amino acids. Cohort allocation depended upon clinical history that participants reported. Input material: PBMCs or T cells enriched from blood (not recorded which). The gene calls are TRBV5-8 and TRBJ1-2; 7 bases line up with TRBD1. The origin of this receptor is a man aged 35 to 55 who had recovered from COVID-19. The CDR3 DNA reads TGTGCCAGCAGCAAAATTATGGGACAGCAACATTCTGGCTACACCTTC. Its translation is CASSKIMGQQHSGYTF.